This T cell receptor (beta chain) is drawn from a study of response to subunit inactivated influenza vaccine (dated by TCRdb to the late 2010s). In the study overall: Deep quantitative T cell receptor repertoire profiling was used in the study to track responses to a trivalent subunit inactivated influenza vaccine.

The library was built by means of RT-PCR. Data came from an Illumina HiSeq 2500. Using fastp at Q25 and MiXCR, TCRdb reprocessed the public reads and kept productive beta chains. One record per CDR3 amino acid sequence lists the most common genes and DNA. The sample table contains some 600,000 distinct CDR3 sequences; only one count was recorded for 11% to 15% of them. The top ten hold approximately 7.6% of the sample. On this clonotype itself: Its antigen is currently not known. Per-base quality was not reported, and no clone a single base away is much larger than it.

According to the germline V gene (reference sequence), CDR1 reads DFQATT and CDR2 reads SNEGSKA. From its cysteine to its phenylalanine, the CDR3 spans 14 amino acids. The retained sequence is limited to the CDR3, 42 bases, with the frame set at the first base. Trimming accounts for 5 bases at V and 5 bases at J, while the number of junction bases matched to no gene is 10. Broader findings and caveats from the paper: The authors proposed that each seasonal influenza vaccination may bring in only a limited number of new T cells.

The sequence is built from TRBV20-1 and TRBJ2-5; 8 junctional bases match TRBD2. The input for sequencing was PBMCs from blood, taken approximately 15 days before vaccination. The source is a man aged 50-60 years who received an inactivated influenza vaccine. Donor details come from another sample of the same person, matched by shared clones. CDR3 sequence: CSARGLGVWETQYF. The DNA sequence is given as TGCAGTGCTCGGGGACTAGGAGTGTGGGAGACCCAGTACTTC.